Listed below are T cell receptor beta chains from one sample, sequenced in a study of long-term antiretroviral therapy in people with HIV. Clones were read by immunoSEQ multiplex PCR, and TCRdb kept only the in-frame ones, dropping some. The sample yields some 20,000 clones, around 75% seen once. The source material was unsorted PBMCs, sampled 0.5 years before starting antiretroviral therapy. Source of these receptors: a man between 18 and 29 years old with HIV. Both conserved end residues are part of each CDR3. Each record gives: CDR3 length, V gene, clone size, J gene, CDR3 protein. Clone size is not always given. Where it is, it says once, few, many or a class for expanded clones.

17,TRBV7-9,few,TRBJ1-4,CASSRRTTTGKGEKLFF
15,TRBV9,-,TRBJ2-7,CASSARRDRDYEQYF
15,TRBV5-4,-,TRBJ2-5,CASSLLSGGSTAQYF
16,TRBV6-6,few,TRBJ2-2,CASRDRGQGNTGELFF
13,TRBV19,-,TRBJ2-7,CASSPRGSYEQYF
15,TRBV2,-,TRBJ2-1,CASRRVAGSYNEQFF
16,TRBV7-2,-,TRBJ1-4,CASSLGGRGSNEKLFF
15,TRBV6-1,-,TRBJ1-1,CASSEAELGGTEAFF
16,TRBV14,-,TRBJ2-3,CASSPPGREFVDTQYF
17,TRBV28,-,TRBJ2-6,CASSFPDRWPGANVLTF
13,TRBV9,-,TRBJ2-1,CASSVGGNHEQFF
13,TRBV27,-,TRBJ2-7,CASSLSRHYEQYF
15,TRBV5-8,-,TRBJ1-5,CASSLEGSSNQPQHF
14,TRBV21-1,-,TRBJ2-7,CASSKGTGGYEQYF
13,TRBV6-4,few,TRBJ2-7,CASSEGAAGEQYF
12,TRBV28,-,TRBJ2-7,CASSFPGDEQYF
14,TRBV27,-,TRBJ2-7,CASSLRQEYYEQYF
12,TRBV6-6,-,TRBJ2-1,CASSIGSNEQFF
15,TRBV25-1,-,TRBJ2-3,CASRPRQGRADTQYF
15,TRBV10-3,-,TRBJ2-3,CAISEGDRGADTQYF
16,TRBV28,-,TRBJ2-7,CASSLWGVPPFYEQYF
15,TRBV7-6,-,TRBJ2-1,CASSAAGGSSNEQFF
15,TRBV10-3,-,TRBJ1-2,CAISESKGLNYGYTF
13,TRBV9,-,TRBJ2-7,CASSVSGDYEQYF
15,TRBV5-1,-,TRBJ2-7,CASSLWPSGENEQYF
18,TRBV7-5,-,TRBJ1-3,CARSLRTDPDETGNTIYF
16,TRBV15,-,TRBJ2-1,CATSRFSSRSYNEQFF
13,TRBV28,medium-sized,TRBJ2-5,CASSLGPQETQYF
15,TRBV19,-,TRBJ2-7,CASSPGLAGVYEQYF
15,TRBV15,-,TRBJ2-1,CATSRDRTGPDEQFF
16,TRBV7-2,-,TRBJ2-7,CASSLGTGDGSYEQYF
16,TRBV5-6,-,TRBJ1-1,CASSPGAGARRTEAFF
16,TRBV5-1,-,TRBJ1-5,CASSPTGSYSNQPQHF
18,TRBV5-1,-,TRBJ2-1,CASSLWLAGGLDGDEQFF
16,TRBV5-8,once,TRBJ1-2,CASSPVGGSSNYGYTF
14,TRBV27,-,TRBJ2-7,CASRVAGGSYEQYF
15,TRBV6-5,-,TRBJ2-7,CASSYFGESVYEQYF
15,TRBV5-8,-,TRBJ2-2,CASSPGTESRGELFF
13,TRBV11-2,-,TRBJ2-1,CASSRTVGDEQFF
13,TRBV5-4,once,TRBJ1-1,CASSLSQNTEAFF